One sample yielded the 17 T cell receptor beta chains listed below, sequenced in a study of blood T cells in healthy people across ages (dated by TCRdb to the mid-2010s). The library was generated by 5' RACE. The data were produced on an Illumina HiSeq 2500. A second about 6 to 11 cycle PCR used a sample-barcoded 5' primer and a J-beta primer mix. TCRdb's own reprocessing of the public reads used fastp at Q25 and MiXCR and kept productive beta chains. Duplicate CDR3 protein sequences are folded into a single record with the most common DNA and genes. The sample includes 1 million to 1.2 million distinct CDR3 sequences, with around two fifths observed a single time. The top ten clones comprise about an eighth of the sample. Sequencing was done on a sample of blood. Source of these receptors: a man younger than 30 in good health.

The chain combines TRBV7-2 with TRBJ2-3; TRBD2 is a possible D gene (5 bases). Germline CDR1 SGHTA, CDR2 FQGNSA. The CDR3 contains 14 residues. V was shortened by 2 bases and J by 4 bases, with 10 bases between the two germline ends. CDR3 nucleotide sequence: TGTGCCAGCAGCTTACCCACTAGATCAGATACGCAGTATTTT. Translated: CASSLPTRSDTQYF.

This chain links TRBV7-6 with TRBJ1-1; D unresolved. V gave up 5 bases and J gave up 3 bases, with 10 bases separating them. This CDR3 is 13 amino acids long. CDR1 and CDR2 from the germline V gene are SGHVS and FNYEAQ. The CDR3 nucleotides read TGTGCCAGCAGCCTTACAAAGGACACTGAAGCTTTCTTT. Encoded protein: CASSLTKDTEAFF.

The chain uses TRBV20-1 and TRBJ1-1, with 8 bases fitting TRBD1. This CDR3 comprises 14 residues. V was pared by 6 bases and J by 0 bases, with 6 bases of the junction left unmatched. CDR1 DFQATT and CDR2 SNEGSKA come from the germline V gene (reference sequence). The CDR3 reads CSAGRTGMNTEAFF. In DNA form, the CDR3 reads TGCAGTGCCGGAAGGACAGGGATGAACACTGAAGCTTTCTTT.

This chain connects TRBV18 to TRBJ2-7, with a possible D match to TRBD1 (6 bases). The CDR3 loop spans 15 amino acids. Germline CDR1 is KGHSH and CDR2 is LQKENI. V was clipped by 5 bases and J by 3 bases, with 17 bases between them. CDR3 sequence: CASSSTRGPHYEQYF. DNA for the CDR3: TGTGCCAGCTCATCGACCAGGGGACCCCACTACGAGCAGTACTTC.

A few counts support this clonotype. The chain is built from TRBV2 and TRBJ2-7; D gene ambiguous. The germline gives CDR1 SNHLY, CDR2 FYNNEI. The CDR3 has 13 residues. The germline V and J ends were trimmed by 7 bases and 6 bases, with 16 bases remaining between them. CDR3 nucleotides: TGTGCCAGCATCCCCAGTCCACGCCTCGAGCAGTACTTC. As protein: CASIPSPRLEQYF. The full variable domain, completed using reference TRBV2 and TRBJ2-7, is EPEVTQTPSHQVTQMGQEVILRCVPISNHLYFYWYRQILGQKVEFLVSFYNNEISEKSEIFDDQFSVERPDGSNFTLKIRSTKLEDSAMYFCASIPSPRLEQYFGPGTRLTVT.

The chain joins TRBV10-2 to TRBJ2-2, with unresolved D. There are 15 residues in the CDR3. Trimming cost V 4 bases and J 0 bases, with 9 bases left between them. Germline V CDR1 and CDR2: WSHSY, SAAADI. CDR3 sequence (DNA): TGCGCCAGCAGTGGGGGAAAACCGAACACCGGGGAGCTGTTTTTT. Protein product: CASSGGKPNTGELFF.

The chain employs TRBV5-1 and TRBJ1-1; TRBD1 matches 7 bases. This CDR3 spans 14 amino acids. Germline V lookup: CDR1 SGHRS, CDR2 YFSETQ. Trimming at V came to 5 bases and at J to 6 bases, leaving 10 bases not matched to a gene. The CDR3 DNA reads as TGCGCCAGCAGAACGACAGGGTCGAGAGCTGAAGCTTTCTTT. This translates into CASRTTGSRAEAFF.

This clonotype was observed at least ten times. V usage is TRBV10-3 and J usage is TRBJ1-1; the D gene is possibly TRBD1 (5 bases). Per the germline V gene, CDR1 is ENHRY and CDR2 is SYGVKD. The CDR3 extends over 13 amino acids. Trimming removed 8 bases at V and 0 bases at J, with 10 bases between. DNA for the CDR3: TGTGCCATCTCCGGGGGTATGAACACTGAAGCTTTCTTT. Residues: CAISGGMNTEAFF.

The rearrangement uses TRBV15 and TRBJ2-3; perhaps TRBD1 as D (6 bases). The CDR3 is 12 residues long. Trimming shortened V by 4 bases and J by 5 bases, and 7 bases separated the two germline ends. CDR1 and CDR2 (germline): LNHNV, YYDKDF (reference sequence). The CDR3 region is CATSIRGDTQYF. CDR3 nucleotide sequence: TGTGCCACCAGCATCAGGGGAGATACGCAGTATTTT.

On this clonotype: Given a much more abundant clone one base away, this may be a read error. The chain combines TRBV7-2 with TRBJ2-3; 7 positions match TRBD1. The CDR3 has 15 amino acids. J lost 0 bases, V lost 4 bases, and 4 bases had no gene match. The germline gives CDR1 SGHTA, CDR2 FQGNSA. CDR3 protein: CASSYGQASTDTQYF. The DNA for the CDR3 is TGTGCCAGCAGCTACGGACAGGCTAGCACAGATACGCAGTATTTT.

The CDR3 here is CASSDFSGNYGYTF. CDR3 in DNA: TGTGCCAGCAGCGACTTTTCGGGGAACTATGGCTACACCTTC. The chain employs TRBV6-5 and TRBJ1-2; D gene ambiguous. The germline V gene encodes CDR1 MNHEY and CDR2 SVGAGI. CDR3 length: 14 amino acids. The V and J ends lost 6 bases and 2 bases respectively, with 13 bases between them.

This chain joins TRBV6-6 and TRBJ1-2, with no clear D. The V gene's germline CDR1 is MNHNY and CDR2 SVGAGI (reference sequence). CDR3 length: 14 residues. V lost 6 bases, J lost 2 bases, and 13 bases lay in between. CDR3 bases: TGTGCCAGCAGCCCTGTGAGGCAGAACTATGGCTACACCTTC. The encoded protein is CASSPVRQNYGYTF.

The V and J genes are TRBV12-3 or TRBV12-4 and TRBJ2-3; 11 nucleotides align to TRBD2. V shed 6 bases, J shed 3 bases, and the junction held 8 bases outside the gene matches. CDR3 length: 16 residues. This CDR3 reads CASSPYSGGATDTQYF. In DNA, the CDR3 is TGTGCCAGCAGCCCCTATAGCGGGGGGGCAACAGATACGCAGTATTTT.

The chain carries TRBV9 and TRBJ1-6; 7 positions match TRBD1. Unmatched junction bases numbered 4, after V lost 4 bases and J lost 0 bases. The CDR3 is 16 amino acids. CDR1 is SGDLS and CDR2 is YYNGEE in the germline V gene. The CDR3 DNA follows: TGTGCCAGCAGCACGGGACAGAGCTCCTATAATTCACCCCTCCACTTT. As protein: CASSTGQSSYNSPLHF.

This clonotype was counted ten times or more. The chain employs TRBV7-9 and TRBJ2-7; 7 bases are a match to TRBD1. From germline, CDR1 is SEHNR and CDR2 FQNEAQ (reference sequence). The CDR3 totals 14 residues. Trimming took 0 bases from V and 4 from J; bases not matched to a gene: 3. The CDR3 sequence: CASSLAQGVYEQYF. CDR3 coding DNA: TGTGCCAGCAGCTTAGCTCAGGGGGTGTACGAGCAGTACTTC.

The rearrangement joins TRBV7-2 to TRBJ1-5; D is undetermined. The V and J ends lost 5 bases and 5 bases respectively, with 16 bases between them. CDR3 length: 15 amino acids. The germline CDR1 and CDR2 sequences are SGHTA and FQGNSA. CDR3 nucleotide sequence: TGTGCCAGCAGCCCAAGGGCGGGGATCGATCAGCCCCAGCATTTT. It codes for CASSPRAGIDQPQHF. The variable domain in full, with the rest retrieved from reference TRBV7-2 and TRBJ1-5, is GAGVSQSPSNKVTEKGKDVELRCDPISGHTALYWYRQSLGQGLEFLIYFQGNSAPDKSGLPSDRFSAERTGGSVSTLTIQRTQQEDSAVYLCASSPRAGIDQPQHFGDGTRLSIL.

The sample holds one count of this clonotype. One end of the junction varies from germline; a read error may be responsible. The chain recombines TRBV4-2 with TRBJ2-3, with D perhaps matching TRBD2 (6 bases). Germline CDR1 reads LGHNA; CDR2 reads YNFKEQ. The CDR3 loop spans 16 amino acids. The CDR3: CAGSPRTGTQFDTQYF. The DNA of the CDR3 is TGTGCCGGCAGCCCAAGGACCGGGACTCAGTTCGATACGCAGTATTTT.